This is a list of T cell receptor beta chains from one sample in a study of T cells in Graves' hyperthyroidism and ophthalmopathy. TCRdb passed the multiplex PCR reads through MiXCR, listing each CDR3 protein once. The sample comprises almost 600,000 distinct CDR3 sequences, about 15% of which are singletons, and roughly 5.7% rests with the top ten. Sequencing used blood. The source is a woman under 40 with Graves' hyperthyroidism that later progressed to Graves' ophthalmopathy. Each CDR3 is given with its conserved first and last residue. The order of the fields is V gene, D gene, J gene, clone size, CDR3 protein, CDR3 DNA. D genes are given only for firm matches. A clone size is listed for some rows: how often the clone was seen (once, few, many), or a class if it is expanded.

TRBV19	NA	TRBJ2-7	many	CASSKDRRSYEQYF	TGTGCCAGTAGTAAAGACAGGAGGTCCTACGAGCAGTACTTC
TRBV20-1	TRBD2	TRBJ2-4	NA	CSARLAGAKNIQYF	TGCAGTGCTAGACTAGCGGGAGCCAAAAACATTCAGTACTTC
TRBV24-1	NA	TRBJ2-7	many	CATSDLKRGAYEQYF	TGTGCCACCAGTGATTTGAAAAGGGGAGCCTACGAGCAGTACTTC
TRBV6-1	NA	TRBJ2-7	many	CASSESTEGFYEQYF	TGTGCCAGCAGTGAGTCTACCGAAGGATTCTACGAGCAGTACTTC
TRBV7-2	NA	TRBJ2-1	few	CASSNYMGEQFF	TGTGCCAGCAGCAACTATATGGGTGAGCAGTTCTTC
TRBV12-3/TRBV12-4	NA	TRBJ2-4	many	CASRAGQNKNIQYF	TGTGCCAGCAGAGCGGGTCAAAACAAAAACATTCAGTACTTC
TRBV28	TRBD1	TRBJ2-7	few	CASGQASYEQYF	TGTGCCAGCGGACAGGCCTCCTACGAGCAGTACTTC
TRBV28	NA	TRBJ2-7	many	CASSPRTRAAYEQYF	TGTGCCAGCAGTCCCCGGACGAGGGCAGCATACGAGCAGTACTTC
TRBV5-1	TRBD2	TRBJ2-5	few	CASSLGGTSGGRETQYF	TGCGCCAGCAGCTTGGGCGGTACTAGCGGGGGCAGAGAGACCCAGTACTTC
TRBV28	TRBD1	TRBJ1-3	NA	CASSLGQLAPSGNTIYF	TGTGCCAGCAGTTTGGGACAGCTAGCTCCCTCTGGAAACACCATATATTTT
TRBV27	NA	TRBJ1-1	few	CATAGGDLMNTEAFF	TGTGCCACCGCTGGAGGGGACCTTATGAACACTGAAGCTTTCTTT
TRBV18	TRBD1	TRBJ1-2	NA	CASSPTSDRLFGYTF	TGTGCCAGCTCACCCACTTCGGACAGGCTCTTCGGCTACACCTTC
TRBV30	TRBD1	TRBJ1-2	NA	CAWALGTAYGYTF	TGTGCCTGGGCCCTCGGGACAGCATATGGCTACACCTTC
TRBV18	NA	TRBJ1-1	many	CASSLTGDEAFF	TGTGCCAGCTCACTGACGGGAGATGAAGCTTTCTTT
TRBV25-1	NA	TRBJ1-6	NA	CASSEGTYNSPLHF	TGTGCCAGCAGTGAGGGGACATATAATTCACCCCTCCACTTT
TRBV7-2	NA	TRBJ2-7	many	CASRRPGSGEQYF	TGTGCCAGCCGCCGACCGGGATCGGGGGAGCAGTACTTC
TRBV28	TRBD1	TRBJ2-7	many	CASSSIGTGGLDEQYF	TGTGCCAGCAGTTCAATTGGGACAGGGGGCCTGGACGAGCAGTACTTC
TRBV30	NA	TRBJ2-7	NA	CAWGGRLSSYEQYF	TGTGCCTGGGGTGGCAGACTCAGCTCCTACGAGCAGTACTTC
TRBV18	NA	TRBJ1-5	many	CASAGTEGAGGNQPQHF	TGTGCCAGCGCAGGGACGGAGGGCGCCGGTGGCAATCAGCCCCAGCATTTT
TRBV12-3/TRBV12-4	TRBD1	TRBJ1-5	NA	CASSLTGGGTHLQPQHF	TGTGCCAGCAGTCTCACAGGGGGGGGGACCCACCTCCAGCCCCAGCATTTT
TRBV7-2	NA	TRBJ1-1	many	CASSDKVYTEAFF	TGTGCCAGCAGTGACAAAGTTTACACTGAAGCTTTCTTT
TRBV19	TRBD2	TRBJ2-1	NA	CASNQRGHYNEQFF	TGTGCCAGTAACCAGCGGGGCCACTACAATGAGCAGTTCTTC
TRBV7-9	NA	TRBJ1-5	many	CASSLGQASNQPQHF	TGTGCCAGCAGCTTAGGGCAGGCAAGCAATCAGCCCCAGCATTTT
TRBV4-2	NA	TRBJ2-5	NA	CASSQDSLRGGQETQYF	TGTGCCAGCAGCCAAGATAGTCTAAGGGGTGGCCAAGAGACCCAGTACTTC
TRBV27	NA	TRBJ2-7	many	CASGYSGISYEQYF	TGTGCCAGCGGCTACTCAGGGATCTCCTACGAGCAGTACTTC
TRBV6-1	TRBD2	TRBJ2-1	many	CASSESGLAGVFNEQFF	TGTGCCAGCAGTGAATCGGGCCTAGCGGGAGTATTCAATGAGCAGTTCTTC
TRBV4-2	TRBD2	TRBJ2-2	NA	CASSQSLAGNTGELFF	TGTGCCAGCAGCCAATCTTTAGCGGGGAACACCGGGGAGCTGTTTTTT
TRBV6-2/TRBV6-3	TRBD1	TRBJ2-3	few	CASSYSTGSTDTQYF	TGTGCCAGCAGTTATTCGACAGGGAGCACAGATACGCAGTATTTT
TRBV11-2	TRBD1	TRBJ2-5	few	CASSRTGGAETQYF	TGTGCCAGCAGCAGGACAGGGGGCGCAGAGACCCAGTACTTC
TRBV27	NA	TRBJ2-6	many	CASSSFVVPSGANVLTF	TGTGCCAGCAGTTCGTTCGTGGTCCCCTCTGGGGCCAACGTCCTGACTTTC
TRBV27	TRBD2	TRBJ2-2	many	CASSPSGSTTGELFF	TGTGCCAGCAGTCCGAGCGGGAGCACCACCGGGGAGCTGTTTTTT
TRBV6-5	NA	TRBJ2-5	many	CASSYFSEETQYF	TGTGCCAGCAGTTACTTTAGCGAAGAGACCCAGTACTTC
TRBV7-9	NA	TRBJ2-7	many	CASSPRDRLAHEQYF	TGTGCCAGCAGCCCTCGGGACCGCCTGGCCCACGAGCAGTACTTC
TRBV7-8	NA	TRBJ1-2	many	CASSLPDRNYGYTF	TGTGCCAGCAGCTTACCGGACAGAAACTATGGCTACACCTTC
TRBV12-3/TRBV12-4	NA	TRBJ2-5	many	CASSTSLDPVGETQYF	TGTGCCAGCAGTACCAGTCTAGACCCCGTCGGGGAGACCCAGTACTTC
TRBV10-3	NA	TRBJ2-7	many	CAISESFERTGEQYF	TGTGCCATCAGTGAGTCGTTCGAGCGGACCGGCGAGCAGTACTTC